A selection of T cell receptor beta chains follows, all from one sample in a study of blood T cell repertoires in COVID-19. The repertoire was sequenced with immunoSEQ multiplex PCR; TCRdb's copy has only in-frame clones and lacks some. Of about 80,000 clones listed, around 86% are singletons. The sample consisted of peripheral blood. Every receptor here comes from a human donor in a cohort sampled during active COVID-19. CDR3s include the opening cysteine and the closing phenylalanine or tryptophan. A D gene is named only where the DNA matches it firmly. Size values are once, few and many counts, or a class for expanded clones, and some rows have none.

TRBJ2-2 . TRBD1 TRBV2 CASSEQADRGHGELFF TGTGCCAGCAGTGAACAGGCGGACAGGGGACACGGGGAGCTGTTTTTT
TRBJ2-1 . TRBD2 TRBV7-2 CASSLRGTSGGNEQFF TGTGCCAGCAGCCTCCGTGGGACTAGCGGGGGCAATGAGCAGTTCTTC
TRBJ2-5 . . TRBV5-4 CASSLGAAEETQYF TGTGCCAGCAGCTTGGGGGCAGCGGAAGAGACCCAGTACTTC
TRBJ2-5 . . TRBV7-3 CASSLLLWAGRETQYF TGTGCCAGCAGCTTATTATTGTGGGCGGGACGAGAGACCCAGTACTTC
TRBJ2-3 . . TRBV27 CASRPASTDTQYF TGTGCCAGCAGGCCAGCGAGCACAGATACGCAGTATTTT
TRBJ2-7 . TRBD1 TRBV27 CASTLRQGPYEQYF TGTGCCAGCACCCTCAGACAGGGTCCCTACGAGCAGTACTTC
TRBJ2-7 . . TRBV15 CATSLGGSVEQYF TGTGCCACCTCCCTGGGGGGTTCGGTCGAGCAGTACTTC
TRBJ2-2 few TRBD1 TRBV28 CASSFLPPGTGNTGELFF TGTGCCAGCAGTTTTCTTCCCCCCGGGACAGGGAACACCGGGGAGCTGTTTTTT
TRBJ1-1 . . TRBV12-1 CASSGTGEANTEAFF TGTGCCAGCAGCGGAACAGGGGAGGCGAACACTGAAGCTTTCTTT
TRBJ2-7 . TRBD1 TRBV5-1 CASSLAADRAAGEQYF TGCGCCAGCAGCTTGGCCGCAGACAGGGCGGCGGGCGAGCAGTACTTC
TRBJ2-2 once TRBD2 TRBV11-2 CASSPPGLAGGSGELFF TGTGCCAGCAGCCCGCCGGGACTAGCGGGAGGTAGCGGGGAGCTGTTTTTT
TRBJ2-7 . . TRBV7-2 CASRSARSSYEQYF TGTGCCAGCAGATCCGCCAGAAGCTCCTACGAGCAGTACTTC
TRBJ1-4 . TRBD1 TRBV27 CASSSLTGGASQKEKLFF TGTGCCAGCAGTTCCCTGACAGGGGGCGCATCACAGAAAGAAAAACTGTTTTTT
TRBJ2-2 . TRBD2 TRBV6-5 CASGGTNTGELFF TGTGCCTCCGGGGGGACTAACACCGGGGAGCTGTTTTTT
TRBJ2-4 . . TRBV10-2 CASSVAGTKNIQYF TGCGCCAGCAGTGTGGCAGGCACCAAAAACATTCAGTACTTC
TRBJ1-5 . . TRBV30 CAWGGRQGKVQPQHF TGTGCCTGGGGGGGACGGCAGGGGAAGGTTCAGCCCCAGCATTTT
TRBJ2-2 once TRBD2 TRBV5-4 CASSLAPSGANTGELFF TGTGCCAGCAGCTTGGCCCCTAGCGGGGCTAACACCGGGGAGCTGTTTTTT
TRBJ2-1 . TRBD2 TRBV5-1 CASSLPGLAGGKYNEQFF TGCGCCAGCAGCTTGCCCGGACTAGCGGGAGGAAAATACAATGAGCAGTTCTTC
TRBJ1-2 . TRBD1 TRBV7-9 CASSPPPQGVDGYTF TGTGCCAGCAGCCCCCCCCCACAGGGGGTGGATGGCTACACCTTC
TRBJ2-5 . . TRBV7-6 CASSLDGGGAPRAQYF TGTGCCAGCAGCTTAGATGGAGGCGGGGCGCCGCGGGCCCAGTACTTC
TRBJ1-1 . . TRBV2 CASSSRGNTEAFF TGTGCCAGCAGTTCTCGAGGGAACACTGAAGCTTTCTTT
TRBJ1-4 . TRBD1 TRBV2 CASRGPGQGATNEKLFF TGTGCCAGCAGGGGCCCGGGACAGGGGGCAACTAATGAAAAACTGTTTTTT
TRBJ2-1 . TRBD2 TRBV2 CASSLSLAGYNEQFF TGTGCCAGCAGCCTTTCACTAGCGGGATACAATGAGCAGTTCTTC
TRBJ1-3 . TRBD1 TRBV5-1 CASSPSDRGRGGNTIYF TGCGCCAGCAGCCCGTCAGACAGGGGAAGAGGGGGAAACACCATATATTTT
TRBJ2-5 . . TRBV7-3 CASSFTGGETQYF TGTGCCAGCAGCTTCACAGGAGGGGAGACCCAGTACTTC
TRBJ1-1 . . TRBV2 CASTPERAGTEAFF TGTGCCAGCACCCCCGAAAGGGCGGGCACTGAAGCTTTCTTT
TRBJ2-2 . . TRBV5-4 CASSPETWSITGELFF TGTGCCAGCAGCCCCGAGACTTGGTCGATAACCGGGGAGCTGTTTTTT
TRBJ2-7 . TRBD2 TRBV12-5 CASGLGAGAGVFYEQYF TGTGCTAGTGGTTTGGGTGCTGGAGCGGGGGTATTCTACGAGCAGTACTTC